This T cell receptor (beta chain) was documented in a study of CD8+ T cells in alopecia areata. Isolated RNA was reverse transcribed into cDNA used as the sequencing template. The method was immunoSEQ multiplex PCR; TCRdb's version includes in-frame clones alone and lacks a portion of them. The sample contains some 200,000 clones, around 58% of which appear only once. Treatment reported: oral pan-JAK inhibitor, 5-10 mg twice daily. Trimming took 5 bases from V and 4 from J, leaving 9 bases between them. There are 12 residues in the CDR3. Germline V CDR1 and CDR2: GTSNPN, SVGIG (reference sequence). A remark on this clone: Other DNA sequences within the sample encode an identical CDR3.

The clonotype comes from a human donor with alopecia areata. The sample in question was CD8+ T cells sorted from blood, obtained at week 24, from a patient treated with tofacitinib. This sequence joins TRBV30 and TRBJ2-1; tentative D call: TRBD2 (6 bases). CDR3 sequence: CAWDREYNEQFF. The CDR3, as DNA: TGTGCCTGGGACCGGGAGTACAATGAGCAGTTCTTC.